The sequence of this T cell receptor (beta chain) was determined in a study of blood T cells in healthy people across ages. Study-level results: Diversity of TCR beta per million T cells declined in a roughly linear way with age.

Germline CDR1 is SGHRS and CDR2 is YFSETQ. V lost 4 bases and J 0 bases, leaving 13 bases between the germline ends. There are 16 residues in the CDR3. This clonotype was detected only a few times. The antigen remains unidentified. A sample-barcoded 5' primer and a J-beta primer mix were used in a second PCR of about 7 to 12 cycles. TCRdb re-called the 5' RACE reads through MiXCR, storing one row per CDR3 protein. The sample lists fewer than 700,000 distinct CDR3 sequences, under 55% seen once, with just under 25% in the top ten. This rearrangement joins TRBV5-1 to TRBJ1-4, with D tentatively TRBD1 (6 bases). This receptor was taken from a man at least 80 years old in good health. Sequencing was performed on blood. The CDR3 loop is CASSEGHLSTNEKLFF. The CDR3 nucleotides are TGCGCCAGCAGCGAGGGACACCTTTCAACTAATGAAAAACTGTTTTTT.